One and the same sample provided the 3 T cell receptor beta chains below, sequenced in a study of identical twins. From the 5' RACE reads, TCRdb called clonotypes with MiXCR, one entry per CDR3 protein. This table holds about 430,000 distinct CDR3 sequences, about a fifth found once. Specimen: naive T cells sorted from blood. The source of these receptors is a man between 45 and 60 years old in good health.

At least ten counts were recorded for this clonotype. This chain uses TRBV4-2 with TRBJ1-4; D call uncertain. The CDR3 extends over 15 amino acids. The germline V gene encodes CDR1 LGHNA and CDR2 YNFKEQ. Trimming took 1 base from V and 0 from J, leaving 6 bases between them. The CDR3 here is CASSQGPATNEKLFF. The CDR3 DNA sequence: TGTGCCAGCAGCCAAGGGCCCGCAACTAATGAAAAACTGTTTTTT.

The rearrangement joins TRBV6-5 to TRBJ2-7; TRBD2 might be the D (5 bases). CDR1 and CDR2 from the germline V gene are MNHEY and SVGAGI. V was shortened by 2 bases and J by 4 bases, with 9 bases between the two germline ends. This CDR3 region has 13 residues. DNA for the CDR3: TGTGCCAGCAGTTACGGGAGCTTTTACGAGCAGTACTTC. It is translated as CASSYGSFYEQYF.

The CDR3 loop is CSARDGTSGGQYNEQFF. CDR3 nucleotide sequence: TGCAGTGCTAGAGATGGGACTAGCGGGGGGCAATACAATGAGCAGTTCTTC. This chain links TRBV20-1 with TRBJ2-1; the match to TRBD2 covers 15 bases. Germline loops: CDR1 DFQATT, CDR2 SNEGSKA (reference sequence). J gave up 4 bases and V 0 bases, and 4 bases lay outside the gene matches. This CDR3 has 17 amino acids.